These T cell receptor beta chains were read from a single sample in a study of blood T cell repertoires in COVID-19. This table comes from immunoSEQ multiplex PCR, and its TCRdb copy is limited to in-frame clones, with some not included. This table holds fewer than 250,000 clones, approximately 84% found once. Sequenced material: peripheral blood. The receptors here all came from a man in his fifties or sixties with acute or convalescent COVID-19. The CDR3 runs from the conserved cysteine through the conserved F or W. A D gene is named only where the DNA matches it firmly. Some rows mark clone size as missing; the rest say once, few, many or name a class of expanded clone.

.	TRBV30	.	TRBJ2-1	CAWTKGGGGRSYNEQFF	TGTGCCTGGACCAAGGGGGGCGGGGGCCGCTCCTACAATGAGCAGTTCTTC
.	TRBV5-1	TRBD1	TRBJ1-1	CASSLTGPNTEAFF	TGCGCCAGCAGCCTGACAGGGCCCAACACTGAAGCTTTCTTT
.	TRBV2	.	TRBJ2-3	CARTDTDTQYF	TGTGCCCGGACAGATACAGATACGCAGTATTTT
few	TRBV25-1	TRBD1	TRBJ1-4	CASSEWTGGETNEKLFF	TGTGCCAGCAGTGAGTGGACAGGGGGCGAAACTAATGAAAAACTGTTTTTT
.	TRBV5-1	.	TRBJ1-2	CASSLVGPAGGYTF	TGCGCCAGCAGCTTGGTTGGGCCCGCAGGGGGCTACACCTTC
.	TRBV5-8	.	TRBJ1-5	CASSLSGYSNQPQHF	TGTGCCAGCAGCTTGTCAGGCTATAGCAATCAGCCCCAGCATTTT
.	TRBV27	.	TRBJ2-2	CASSRDTGELFF	TGTGCCAGCAGTCGGGACACCGGGGAGCTGTTTTTT
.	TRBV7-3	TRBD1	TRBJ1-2	CASSPGGASPNYGYTF	TGTGCCAGCAGCCCAGGGGGCGCTTCCCCTAACTATGGCTACACCTTC
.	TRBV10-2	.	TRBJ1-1	CASSQGNTEAFF	TGCGCCAGCAGTCAGGGGAACACTGAAGCTTTCTTT
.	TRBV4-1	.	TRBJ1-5	CASSQGGGGQNNQPQHF	TGCGCCAGCAGCCAAGGGGGAGGGGGGCAAAACAATCAGCCCCAGCATTTT
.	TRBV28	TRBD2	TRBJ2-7	CASNVPGGGDIYEQYF	TGTGCCAGCAACGTACCCGGGGGGGGTGACATCTACGAGCAGTACTTC
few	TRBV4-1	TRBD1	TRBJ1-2	CASSQDGYRGRDLVGYTF	TGCGCCAGCAGCCAAGATGGATACAGGGGACGTGATTTGGTAGGCTACACCTTC
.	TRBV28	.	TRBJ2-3	CASSLNPTVTDTQYF	TGTGCCAGCAGTTTAAACCCCACAGTAACAGATACGCAGTATTTT
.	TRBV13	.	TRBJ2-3	CASSSRQDRNTQYF	TGTGCCAGCAGCTCAAGACAGGACCGGAATACGCAGTATTTT
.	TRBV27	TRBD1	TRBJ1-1	CASSSQGAPDTEAFF	TGTGCCAGCAGTTCCCAGGGGGCGCCGGACACTGAAGCTTTCTTT
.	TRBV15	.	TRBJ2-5	CATSPGRLGTQYF	TGTGCCACCAGCCCGGGGAGGCTGGGGACCCAGTACTTC
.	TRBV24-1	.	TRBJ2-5	CATSEPTGMETQYF	TGTGCCACCAGTGAGCCCACAGGGATGGAGACCCAGTACTTC
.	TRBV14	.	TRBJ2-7	CASSQTGLLREQYF	TGTGCCAGCAGTCAAACGGGACTCCTTCGCGAGCAGTACTTC
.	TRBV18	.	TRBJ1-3	CASSPQASGNTIYF	TGTGCCAGCTCACCGCAAGCGTCTGGAAACACCATATATTTT
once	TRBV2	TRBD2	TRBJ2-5	CASSERGGGPETQYF	TGTGCCAGCAGTGAGCGCGGCGGGGGACCAGAGACCCAGTACTTC
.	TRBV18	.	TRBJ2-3	CASSPNSSTDTQYF	TGTGCCAGCTCACCAAACAGTAGCACAGATACGCAGTATTTT
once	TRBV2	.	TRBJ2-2	CASSWAANTGELFF	TGTGCCAGCAGTTGGGCCGCAAACACCGGGGAGCTGTTTTTT
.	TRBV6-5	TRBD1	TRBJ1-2	CASRTLTGVGYTF	TGTGCCAGCAGAACCCTTACAGGGGTGGGCTACACCTTC
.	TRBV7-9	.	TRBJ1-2	CASSRDGDYGYTF	TGTGCCAGCAGCCGAGACGGAGACTATGGCTACACCTTC
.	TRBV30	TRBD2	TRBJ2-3	CAWRFTSGDLGTQYF	TGTGCCTGGAGGTTCACTAGCGGGGATCTGGGTACGCAGTATTTT
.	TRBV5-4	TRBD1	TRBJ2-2	CASSGDRGVPMAGELFF	TGTGCCAGCAGCGGGGACAGGGGCGTCCCCATGGCCGGGGAGCTGTTTTTT
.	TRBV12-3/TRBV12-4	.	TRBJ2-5	CASSPRGLETQYF	TGTGCCAGCAGCCCTCGGGGACTAGAGACCCAGTACTTC
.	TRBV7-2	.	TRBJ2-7	CASSLFRDSFYEQYF	TGTGCCAGCAGCTTGTTCCGGGACTCTTTTTACGAGCAGTACTTC
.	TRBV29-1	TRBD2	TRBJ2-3	CSVDGGGPLDTQYF	TGCAGCGTTGACGGCGGGGGGCCTCTGGATACGCAGTATTTT
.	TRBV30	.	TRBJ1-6	CALLQGRPDNSPLHF	TGTGCCTTATTACAGGGCAGACCCGATAATTCACCCCTCCACTTT
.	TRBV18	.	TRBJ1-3	CASSPPVRGGNTIYF	TGTGCCAGCTCACCACCGGTCAGGGGTGGAAACACCATATATTTT
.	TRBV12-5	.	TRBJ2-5	CASGLLGRQETQYF	TGTGCTAGTGGTTTGCTAGGGAGACAAGAGACCCAGTACTTC
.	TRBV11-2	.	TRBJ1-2	CASSSPRGGYGYTF	TGTGCCAGCAGCTCCCCCAGGGGTGGTTATGGCTACACCTTC
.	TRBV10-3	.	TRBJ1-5	CAIGGRDQPQHF	TGTGCCATCGGAGGACGAGATCAGCCCCAGCATTTT
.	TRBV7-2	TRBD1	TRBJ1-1	CASSLETGKTEAFF	TGTGCCAGCAGCTTAGAGACAGGGAAAACTGAAGCTTTCTTT
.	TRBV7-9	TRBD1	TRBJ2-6	CASSRRQGGGANVLTF	TGTGCCAGCAGCAGACGACAGGGCGGTGGGGCCAACGTCCTGACTTTC
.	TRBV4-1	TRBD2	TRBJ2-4	CASSQAGSGGAENIQYF	TGCGCCAGCAGCCAAGCGGGGAGCGGGGGGGCCGAAAACATTCAGTACTTC
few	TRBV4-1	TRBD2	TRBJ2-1	CASSQKRELSYNEQFF	TGCGCCAGCAGCCAAAAGCGGGAGTTATCCTACAATGAGCAGTTCTTC
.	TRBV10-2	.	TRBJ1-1	CARSWADLNTEAFF	TGCGCCAGGTCATGGGCAGATTTGAACACTGAAGCTTTCTTT
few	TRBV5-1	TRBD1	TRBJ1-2	CASSPSGQGRSGYTF	TGCGCCAGCAGCCCGTCCGGACAGGGGCGCTCTGGCTACACCTTC
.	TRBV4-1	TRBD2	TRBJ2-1	CASSQRLAGEGSYNEQFF	TGCGCCAGCAGCCAAAGACTAGCGGGAGAAGGGTCCTACAATGAGCAGTTCTTC
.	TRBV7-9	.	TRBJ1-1	CASGYLSPGNTEAFF	TGTGCCAGCGGCTATCTTTCTCCAGGGAACACTGAAGCTTTCTTT
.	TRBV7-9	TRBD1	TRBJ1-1	CAGGRQGGTEAFF	TGTGCCGGGGGCCGACAGGGAGGCACTGAAGCTTTCTTT
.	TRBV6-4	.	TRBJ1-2	CASRVQAVANYGYTF	TGTGCCAGCAGGGTCCAGGCCGTAGCTAACTATGGCTACACCTTC
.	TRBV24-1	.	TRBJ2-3	CATSQGTDTQYF	TGTGCCACCAGTCAGGGCACAGATACGCAGTATTTT
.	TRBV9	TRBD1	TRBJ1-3	CASSGRRQGIGGNTIYF	TGTGCCAGCAGCGGACGAAGACAGGGGATAGGTGGAAACACCATATATTTT
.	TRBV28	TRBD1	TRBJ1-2	CASSLWDRGYTF	TGTGCCAGCAGTTTGTGGGACAGAGGCTACACCTTC
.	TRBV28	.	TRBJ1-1	CASSYWAEDTEAFF	TGTGCCAGCAGTTACTGGGCGGAGGACACTGAAGCTTTCTTT
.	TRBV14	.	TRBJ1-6	CASSRHNSPLHF	TGTGCCAGCAGCCGACACAATTCACCCCTCCACTTT
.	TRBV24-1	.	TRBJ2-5	CATSGVSGENQETQYF	TGTGCCACCAGTGGGGTGTCGGGGGAGAACCAAGAGACCCAGTACTTC
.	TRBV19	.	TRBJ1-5	CASSTTVGGTGQPQHF	TGTGCCAGTAGTACCACAGTGGGGGGGACGGGCCAGCCCCAGCATTTT
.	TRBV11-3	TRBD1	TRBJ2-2	CASSRQGGWDTGELFF	TGTGCCAGCAGCCGACAGGGCGGGTGGGACACCGGGGAGCTGTTTTTT
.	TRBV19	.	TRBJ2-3	CASAQGLSTDTQYF	TGTGCCAGCGCCCAAGGACTGAGCACAGATACGCAGTATTTT
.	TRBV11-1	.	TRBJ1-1	CASSVGGGSTEAFF	TGTGCCAGCAGCGTGGGTGGCGGAAGCACTGAAGCTTTCTTT
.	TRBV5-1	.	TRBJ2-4	CASSLGALQNIQYF	TGCGCCAGCAGCTTGGGGGCCCTCCAAAACATTCAGTACTTC